This T cell receptor (beta chain) was found in a study of radiotherapy plus CTLA-4 blockade in lung cancer (dated by TCRdb to 2017 to 2018). Regarding the study in general: Objective responses occurred in approximately 19% of enrolled patients, and 30% to 40% achieved disease control.

Preparation of the library involved the immunoSEQ multiplex PCR assay. TCRdb re-hosts the immuneACCESS table, in-frame sequences only. Its copies lack some clones; in the studies checked, an unresolved V gene accounts for under half of them, and the cause for the rest is not known. This sample lists around 110,000 clones; more than 80% were detected once. Of the sample, roughly 6.9% is held by the ten largest clones. The sample holds a few counts of this clone. This clone's antigen is unknown. One base away there is no much larger clone; base qualities are not given. The paper as a whole reports these results and caveats: After treatment with radiotherapy and ipilimumab, TCR clones that came from tumors expanded in the peripheral blood. The strongest predictors of response were reported to be early dynamic shifts in blood T cell clones along with a rise in serum interferon-beta following radiation.

Taken from cysteine to phenylalanine, the CDR3 has 13 residues. The CDR3 DNA has 39 bases and is translated from base 1. The germline V gene encodes CDR1 LNHDA and CDR2 SQIVND (reference sequence). At the junction V is shortened by 5 bases and J by 6 bases, with 14 bases in between. The study tested focal radiation therapy combined with CTLA-4 blockade (ipilimumab) in patients with chemo-refractory metastatic non-small-cell lung cancer. This sequence originates from a human donor with non-small cell lung cancer that progressed on radiotherapy plus ipilimumab. Sequencing was performed on peripheral blood, taken from a patient treated with radiotherapy plus ipilimumab. In this chain, TRBV19 is recombined with TRBJ2-7; the best D guess is TRBD1, with 5 bases matching. In nucleotide form, the sequence is TGTGCCAGTAGTCCGCGACTTGACAGCGAGCAGTACTTC. Translated, it gives CASSPRLDSEQYF.